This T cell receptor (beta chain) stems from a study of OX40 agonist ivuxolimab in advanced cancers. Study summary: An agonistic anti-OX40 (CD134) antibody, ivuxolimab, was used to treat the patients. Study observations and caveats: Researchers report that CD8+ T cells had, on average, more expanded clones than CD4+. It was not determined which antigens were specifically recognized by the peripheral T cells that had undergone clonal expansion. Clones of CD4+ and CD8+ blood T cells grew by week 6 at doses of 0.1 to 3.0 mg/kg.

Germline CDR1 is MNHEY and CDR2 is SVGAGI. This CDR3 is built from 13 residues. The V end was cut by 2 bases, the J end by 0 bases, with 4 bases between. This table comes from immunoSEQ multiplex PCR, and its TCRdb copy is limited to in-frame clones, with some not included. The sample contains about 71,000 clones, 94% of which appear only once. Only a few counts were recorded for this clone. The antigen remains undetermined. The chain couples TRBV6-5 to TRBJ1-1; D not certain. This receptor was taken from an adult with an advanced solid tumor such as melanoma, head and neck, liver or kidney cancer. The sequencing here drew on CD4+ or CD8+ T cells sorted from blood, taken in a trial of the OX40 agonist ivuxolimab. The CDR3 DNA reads TGTGCCAGCAGTTACGCAGTGAACACTGAAGCTTTCTTT. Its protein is CASSYAVNTEAFF.